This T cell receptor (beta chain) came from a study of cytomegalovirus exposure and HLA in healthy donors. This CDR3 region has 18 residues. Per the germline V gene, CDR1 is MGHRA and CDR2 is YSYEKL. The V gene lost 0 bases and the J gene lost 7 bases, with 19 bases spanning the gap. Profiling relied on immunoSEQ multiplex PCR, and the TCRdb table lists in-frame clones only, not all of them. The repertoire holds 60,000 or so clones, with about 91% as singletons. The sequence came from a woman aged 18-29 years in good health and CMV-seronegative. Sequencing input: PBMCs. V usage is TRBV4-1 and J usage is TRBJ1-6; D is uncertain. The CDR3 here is CASSQEVLFGQLNSPLHF. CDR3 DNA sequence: TGCGCCAGCAGCCAAGAAGTCCTTTTTGGGCAGCTCAATTCACCCCTCCACTTT.